The present T cell receptor (beta chain) was sequenced within a study of shared clonotypes between healthy human individuals. Background on the study: Those who served as donors were a couple of women and a few men between the ages of 18 and 49. Study outcomes and limitations: Represented genetic and exposure-history diversity was restricted by having few donors.

It was at deep level that the assay was run. Profiled with immunoSEQ multiplex PCR; TCRdb holds only in-frame clones, not every one. The sample yields about 680,000 clones, 73% seen once. In the CD4+ fraction, cells were divided into CD45RA+ naive and CD45RA-negative memory subsets. Note on this clone: Its matching antigen is unknown.

Sequencing was carried out using memory CD4+ T cells sorted from blood. The sample's subset: CD45RA-negative fraction. This sequence was found in a woman in her 30s in good health.

The CDR3 region has the DNA TGTGCCAGCAGTGGCCGGGGTAAAGGCAGCTATGGCTACACCTTC. The encoded protein is CASSGRGKGSYGYTF. The genes are TRBV6-5 and TRBJ1-2, with D uncertain. The CDR3 runs to 15 residues. Trimming stripped 5 bases from V and 4 bases from J, with 17 bases between. Germline-derived CDR1 and CDR2 are MNHEY and SVGAGI.